Listed below are T cell receptor beta chains from one sample, sequenced in a study of T cell clonotyping in hematopoietic cell transplantation. Libraries were prepared by immunoSEQ multiplex PCR; TCRdb keeps only in-frame clonotypes and omits some of them. The data contain roughly 42,000 clones, around 95% of them seen just once; the ten biggest clones take up more than 0.7%. Sequences were obtained from peripheral blood mononuclear cells. These receptors all stem from a woman aged 45-65 years in good health. Some clones in this sample may be carry-over from other donors' samples. CDR3s leave out the opening cysteine and the closing phenylalanine or tryptophan. A D gene is named only where the DNA matches it firmly. The size of a clone is reported for some rows only, either as once, few or many, or as a class for expanded clones.

d_call,j_call,cdr3_length,clone_size,v_call,cdr3_aa
.,TRBJ1-3,12,once,TRBV6-5,ASSSRGRGNTIY
.,TRBJ2-3,15,.,TRBV27,ASSLKLGLRGTDTQY
TRBD2,TRBJ2-2,14,.,TRBV25-1,ASSERGAGRAGELF
.,TRBJ1-1,11,.,TRBV6-1,ASSDPTNTEAF
.,TRBJ2-5,11,.,TRBV27,ASSLSFQETQY
.,TRBJ1-6,13,.,TRBV30,AWSVGDQAISPLH
.,TRBJ1-6,13,.,TRBV6-5,ASRNERQLNSPLH
.,TRBJ2-7,11,.,TRBV7-3,ASSLTKGYEQY
.,TRBJ1-2,11,.,TRBV25-1,ASSESANYGYT
TRBD1,TRBJ2-2,12,.,TRBV5-1,ASRGQVSGGELF
.,TRBJ1-4,9,.,TRBV30,AWSVAEKLF
.,TRBJ1-2,12,.,TRBV25-1,ASSQTGTNYGYT
TRBD1,TRBJ2-1,13,.,TRBV7-2,ASSSVGTEPNEQF
.,TRBJ2-3,12,.,TRBV9,ASSPGLLRDTQY
TRBD1,TRBJ1-2,13,.,TRBV14,ASSQYTGTDTGYT
TRBD1,TRBJ1-6,11,.,TRBV29-1,SVGTGGESPLH
.,TRBJ2-7,12,.,TRBV6-1,ASSEASNSYEQY
TRBD1,TRBJ2-7,13,.,TRBV7-9,ASSPKTGFNYEQY
.,TRBJ1-3,13,.,TRBV5-6,ASSLGHSSGNTIY
.,TRBJ1-5,13,.,TRBV4-3,ASSQELDGVSHQH